What follows are 9 T cell receptor beta chains derived from one specimen sequenced in a study of cytomegalovirus exposure and HLA in healthy donors. Vbeta (60) and Jbeta (13) primers were used in the PCR. The repertoire was sequenced with immunoSEQ multiplex PCR; TCRdb's copy has only in-frame clones and lacks some. The table lists 53,000 or so clones, with approximately 6.6% in the top ten. The sample was PBMCs. The receptors shown here come from a male donor in good health and CMV-seropositive.

This sequence joins TRBV2 and TRBJ2-5; TRBD2 matches at 14 bases. Germline assignment: CDR1 SNHLY and CDR2 FYNNEI. The CDR3 loop spans 17 amino acids. With 3 bases clipped from V and 5 bases from J, the junction kept 8 bases outside the gene matches. This CDR3 reads CASSDPTSGGAWETQYF. In DNA, the CDR3 is TGTGCCAGCAGTGACCCGACTAGCGGGGGGGCCTGGGAGACCCAGTACTTC. Together with reference TRBV2 and TRBJ2-5, the CDR3 gives the full variable domain: EPEVTQTPSHQVTQMGQEVILRCVPISNHLYFYWYRQILGQKVEFLVSFYNNEISEKSEIFDDQFSVERPDGSNFTLKIRSTKLEDSAMYFCASSDPTSGGAWETQYFGPGTRLLVL.

The rearrangement joins TRBV4-3 to TRBJ1-4, with D perhaps matching TRBD1 (5 bases). The CDR3 has 16 residues. Germline CDR1 reads LGHNA; CDR2 reads YSLEER. Trimming removed 3 bases at V and 5 bases at J, with 16 bases between. CDR3 in amino acids: CASSQNPTADNEKLFF. CDR3 bases: TGCGCCAGCAGCCAGAACCCGACAGCTGACAATGAAAAACTGTTTTTT.

The chain combines TRBV2 with TRBJ2-7; D gene unclear. In germline, CDR1 is SNHLY, CDR2 FYNNEI. The V end lost 4 bases, the J end lost 4 bases, and 5 bases lay between the germline ends. The CDR3 consists of 11 residues. The CDR3 sequence is CASSGAYEQYF. In nucleotides, the CDR3 is TGTGCCAGCAGTGGGGCTTACGAGCAGTACTTC. The full variable domain, with the rest looked up from reference TRBV2 and TRBJ2-7, is EPEVTQTPSHQVTQMGQEVILRCVPISNHLYFYWYRQILGQKVEFLVSFYNNEISEKSEIFDDQFSVERPDGSNFTLKIRSTKLEDSAMYFCASSGAYEQYFGPGTRLTVT.

This CDR3 is CASSLQVGTVREYEQFF. CDR3 in DNA: TGTGCCAGTAGCCTCCAGGTCGGGACAGTGAGGGAGTACGAGCAGTTCTTC. The rearrangement links TRBV19 to TRBJ2-1; 7 nucleotides agree with TRBD1. The V gene end was trimmed by 6 bases and the J gene end by 10 bases; junction bases not matched to a gene: 21. The CDR3 covers 17 residues. In germline, CDR1 is LNHDA, CDR2 SQIVND (reference sequence).

In DNA, the CDR3 is TGTGCCAGCAGCCAACGACAGGGAAGCACAGATACGCAGTATTTT. Its protein product is CASSQRQGSTDTQYF. The chain is built from TRBV4-2 and TRBJ2-3; 7 bases align to TRBD1. Germline CDR1 LGHNA, CDR2 YNFKEQ. J gave up 0 bases and V 2 bases, and 2 bases lay outside the gene matches. CDR3 length: 15 amino acids.

This rearrangement joins TRBV5-6 to TRBJ2-5; 7 bases fit TRBD1. Germline values: CDR1 SGHDT, CDR2 YYEEEE. The CDR3 has 16 residues. Trimming at V came to 0 bases and at J to 5 bases, leaving 10 bases not matched to a gene. Here the CDR3 reads CASSLVGTAPTETQYF. CDR3 nucleotide sequence: TGTGCCAGCAGCTTGGTAGGGACAGCCCCAACTGAGACCCAGTACTTC.

The chain uses TRBV5-1 and TRBJ2-6; D may be TRBD1 (6 bases). V dropped 0 bases and J dropped 3 bases, with 10 bases sitting between them. Germline V gene sequence: CDR1 SGHRS, CDR2 YFSETQ. The CDR3 is made up of 16 amino acids. The DNA for the CDR3 is TGCGCCAGCAGCTTGGTAAGGGGGAGTGGGGCCAACGTCCTGACTTTC. Translating it yields CASSLVRGSGANVLTF.

The chain employs TRBV4-3 and TRBJ2-7; 7 nucleotides agree with TRBD1. This CDR3 contains 14 residues. V gave up 1 base and J gave up 5 bases; unmatched junction bases: 5. CDR1 LGHNA and CDR2 YSLEER come from the germline V gene. The CDR3 here is CASSQGQGRNEQYF. Here the CDR3 DNA reads TGCGCCAGCAGCCAAGGACAGGGTCGGAACGAGCAGTACTTC.

V gene TRBV5-1 combines with J gene TRBJ1-2, with D tentatively TRBD1 (6 bases). V was shortened by 7 bases and J by 8 bases, with 15 bases between the two germline ends. This CDR3 has 12 amino acids. Germline CDR1 reads SGHRS; CDR2 reads YFSETQ. This CDR3 is CASEEQGAGYTF. The CDR3 coding sequence is TGCGCCAGCGAAGAACAGGGCGCGGGCTACACCTTC.